The 13 T cell receptor beta chains in this list originate from one sample, sequenced in a study of graft-versus-host responses after intestinal transplantation (dated by TCRdb to 2020 to 2023). Dithiothreitol, EDTA incubations and collagenase D digestion were used to isolate intraepithelial and lamina propria lymphocytes from graft specimens. Library preparation was by the immunoSEQ multiplex PCR assay. The table was pulled from immuneACCESS by TCRdb, which kept in-frame rearrangements only. Such tables lose some clones; where checked, under half of the loss comes from unresolved V genes, and the rest has no known cause. For this sample there are roughly 16,000 clones; about 61% appear just once. Roughly 13% of the sample is in the top ten clones. The source was ileum tissue, collected 524 days after transplant. Receptors originate from a human patient who received an intestinal transplant, so some T cells may come from the graft donor.

V gene TRBV6-1 combines with J gene TRBJ1-2; D unresolved. CDR1 MNHNS and CDR2 SASEGT come from the germline V gene. V lost 1 base, J lost 7 bases, and 16 bases lay in between. This CDR3 is built from 15 residues. The CDR3 reads CASSEGVLTRGGYTF. Written as DNA, the CDR3 is TGTGCCAGCAGTGAAGGGGTCCTCACACGGGGTGGCTACACCTTC.

The chain uses TRBV4-3 and TRBJ2-3; TRBD2 matches 9 bases. Germline loops: CDR1 LGHNA, CDR2 YSLEER. Trimming cost V 1 base and J 5 bases; bases outside gene matches: 7. This CDR3 contains 16 residues. CDR3 sequence reads: CASSQGAGGPGDTQYF. The DNA of the CDR3 is TGCGCCAGCAGCCAAGGGGCGGGGGGGCCAGGAGATACGCAGTATTTT.

V and J are TRBV7-9 and TRBJ2-5; 8 bases align to TRBD1. The germline gives CDR1 SEHNR, CDR2 FQNEAQ (reference sequence). The CDR3 consists of 14 residues. V dropped 5 bases and J dropped 1; count of bases not matched to a gene: 3. Here the CDR3 DNA reads TGTGCCAGCAGCCCAGGGGGCGGCCAAGAGACCCAGTACTTC. This encodes CASSPGGGQETQYF.

The J gene is TRBJ2-6, the V gene TRBV5-1; TRBD1 matches 8 bases. The J segment lost 4 bases and the V segment lost 4 bases, leaving 1 base of the junction unmatched. Germline V gene lookup returns CDR1 SGHRS and CDR2 YFSETQ. This CDR3 spans 14 amino acids. CDR3 in DNA: TGCGCCAGCAGCCGGGACAGGGGGGCCAACGTCCTGACTTTC. Its translation is CASSRDRGANVLTF.

The gene calls are TRBV5-1 and TRBJ1-1; no definite D call. CDR1 is SGHRS and CDR2 is YFSETQ in the germline V gene. The V gene lost 4 bases and the J gene lost 3 bases, with 16 bases spanning the gap. This CDR3 has 15 amino acids. The CDR3 DNA reads as TGCGCCAGCAGCCCTGGGCGAGGCGGGTACACTGAAGCTTTCTTT. Amino acid sequence: CASSPGRGGYTEAFF. The full variable domain, with the rest looked up from reference TRBV5-1 and TRBJ1-1, is KAGVTQTPRYLIKTRGQQVTLSCSPISGHRSVSWYQQTPGQGLQFLFEYFSETQRNKGNFPGRFSGRQFSNSRSEMNVSTLELGDSALYLCASSPGRGGYTEAFFGQGTRLTVV.

The CDR3, as DNA: TGTGCCAGCAGTGGGACAGGGGGCTCACCTGAAGCTTTCTTT. It yields the protein CASSGTGGSPEAFF. The J gene is TRBJ1-1, the V gene TRBV2, with 11 bases that match TRBD1. Germline values: CDR1 SNHLY, CDR2 FYNNEI. With V trimmed by 4 bases and J by 6 bases, 4 bases remained unmatched. The CDR3 length is 14 residues.

V is TRBV7-2 and J is TRBJ2-7; tentative D call: TRBD1 (6 bases). This CDR3 is 15 amino acids long. CDR1 is SGHTA, CDR2 FQGNSA, per germline. V was pared by 1 base and J by 7 bases, with 17 bases between. CDR3: CASSLVTGIRSEQYF. The CDR3 region has the DNA TGTGCCAGCAGCTTAGTGACAGGCATCCGTTCGGAGCAGTACTTC.

The chain uses TRBV11-2 and TRBJ1-1, with 7 bases identical to TRBD1. Germline loops: CDR1 SGHAT, CDR2 FQNNGV. This CDR3 has 16 residues. V trimming: 2 bases; J trimming: 3 bases; junction bases outside the gene matches: 9. CDR3 protein: CASSLRGTVTDTEAFF. The CDR3 DNA follows: TGTGCCAGCAGCTTACGGGGGACAGTTACAGACACTGAAGCTTTCTTT.

The chain couples TRBV5-5 to TRBJ2-2, with a possible D match to TRBD2 (5 bases). Trimming pared 2 bases from V and 0 bases from J, leaving 8 bases between. Germline V gives CDR1 SGHKS, CDR2 YYEKEE (reference sequence). The CDR3 covers 15 residues. CDR3 DNA sequence: TGTGCCAGCAGCTTTAGCGCATCGAACACCGGGGAGCTGTTTTTT. This gives the protein CASSFSASNTGELFF.

The sample holds a few counts of this clone. The chain links TRBV7-8 to TRBJ2-7; TRBD2 aligns across 11 bases. V shed 5 bases and J 2 bases; nucleotides not matched to a gene: 5. CDR3 length: 15 amino acids. From germline, CDR1 is SGHVS and CDR2 FQNEAQ. This chain's CDR3 is CASSTRSGGAYEQYF. The CDR3 DNA reads as TGTGCCAGCAGCACCCGTAGCGGGGGGGCCTACGAGCAGTACTTC.

This clone is classed as medium-sized. The chain has TRBV6-5 and TRBJ2-7, with TRBD1 matching over 8 bases. Germline V gene lookup returns CDR1 MNHEY and CDR2 SVGAGI. Losses at the gene ends were 5 bases for V and 4 bases for J; bases not matched to a gene: 7. This CDR3 comprises 14 residues. The CDR3 DNA reads as TGTGCCAGCAGTCGACAGGGGCTTGGGTACGAGCAGTACTTC. This sequence encodes CASSRQGLGYEQYF.

This clone showed up just once. One end of the junction varies from germline; a read error may be responsible. This chain connects TRBV5-5 to TRBJ2-3; TRBD2 matches at 14 bases. CDR1 SGHKS and CDR2 YYEKEE come from the germline V gene (reference sequence). This CDR3 is built from 20 residues. CDR3 residues: CASSRMPGTSGGPSRDTQYF. CDR3 sequence (DNA): TGTGCCAGCAGCAGGATGCCCGGGACTAGCGGGGGACCAAGCAGAGATACGCAGTATTTT.

By share, this clone counts as medium-sized. The chain couples TRBV5-1 to TRBJ1-4; 7 bases align to TRBD1. CDR1 SGHRS and CDR2 YFSETQ come from the germline V gene. With 5 bases clipped from V and 7 bases from J, the junction kept 8 bases outside the gene matches. This CDR3 has 14 amino acids. Here the CDR3 DNA reads TGCGCCAGCAGAAAGGGGGCGGACGGTGAAAAACTGTTTTTT. Translation gives CASRKGADGEKLFF.